This T cell receptor (beta chain) was observed in a study of OX40 agonist ivuxolimab in advanced cancers. Whole-study context: From roughly 20 to 85 years was the age range, with a mean of approximately 63 years, and 65% to 90% were male.

This CDR3 is built from 15 residues. CDR1 is SGHVS, CDR2 FQNEAQ, per germline. Trimming pared 1 base from V and 3 bases from J, leaving 10 bases between. Notes on the study in general: Some nonresponders also had low normalized T-cell clonal expansion.

A remark on this clone: Its antigen remains unknown.

The assay was immunoSEQ multiplex PCR, and TCRdb's table has in-frame clones only and misses some. The sample lists tens of thousands of clones; approximately 78% were seen once. This sample comprised CD4+ or CD8+ T cells sorted from blood, obtained in a trial of the OX40 agonist ivuxolimab. This clonotype originated in an adult with an advanced solid tumor such as melanoma, head and neck, liver or kidney cancer. The J gene is TRBJ2-1, the V gene TRBV7-8; D unresolved. DNA for the CDR3: TGTGCCAGCAGCTTAGGGTCGTCTCACTACAATGAGCAGTTCTTC. Residues: CASSLGSSHYNEQFF.